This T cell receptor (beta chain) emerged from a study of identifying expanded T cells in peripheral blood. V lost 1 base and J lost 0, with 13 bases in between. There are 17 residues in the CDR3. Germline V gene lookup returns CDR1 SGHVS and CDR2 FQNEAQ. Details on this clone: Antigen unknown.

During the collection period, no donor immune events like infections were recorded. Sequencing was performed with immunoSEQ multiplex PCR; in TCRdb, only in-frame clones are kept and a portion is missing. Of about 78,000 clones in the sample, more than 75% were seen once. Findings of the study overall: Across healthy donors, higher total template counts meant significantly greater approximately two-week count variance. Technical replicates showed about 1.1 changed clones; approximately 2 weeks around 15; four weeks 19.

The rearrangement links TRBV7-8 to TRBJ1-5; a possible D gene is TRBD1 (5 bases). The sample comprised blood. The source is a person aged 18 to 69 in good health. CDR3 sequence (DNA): TGTGCCAGCAGCTTAGGGGGCGGAGATTATAGCAATCAGCCCCAGCATTTT. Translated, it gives CASSLGGGDYSNQPQHF.